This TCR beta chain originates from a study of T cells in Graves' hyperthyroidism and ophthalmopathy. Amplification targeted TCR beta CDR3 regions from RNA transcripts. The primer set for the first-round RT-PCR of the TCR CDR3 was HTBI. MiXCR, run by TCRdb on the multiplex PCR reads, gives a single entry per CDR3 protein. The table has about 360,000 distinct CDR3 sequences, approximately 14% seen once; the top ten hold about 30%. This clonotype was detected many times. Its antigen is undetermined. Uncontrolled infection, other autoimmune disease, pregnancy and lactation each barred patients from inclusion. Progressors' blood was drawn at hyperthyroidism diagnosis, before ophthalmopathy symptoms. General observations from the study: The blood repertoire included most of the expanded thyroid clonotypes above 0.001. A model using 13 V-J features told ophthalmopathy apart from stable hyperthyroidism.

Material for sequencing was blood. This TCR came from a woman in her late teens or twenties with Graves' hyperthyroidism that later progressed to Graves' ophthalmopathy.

CDR3 coding DNA: TGTGCCAGCAGGCAGGAAAAACTGTTTTTT. Protein product: CASRQEKLFF. V usage is TRBV28 and J usage is TRBJ1-4; no firm D call. Germline V CDR1 and CDR2: MDHEN, SYDVKM. This CDR3 is 10 amino acids long. Trimming removed 6 bases at V and 8 bases at J, with 4 bases between.